A single sample is the source of the 29 T cell receptor beta chains below, sequenced in a study of T cells in Graves' hyperthyroidism and ophthalmopathy. RNA transcripts yielded amplified TCR beta CDR3 regions. An initial round of RT-PCR targeting the TCR CDR3 relied on the HTBI primer set. One entry per CDR3 protein, called by TCRdb with MiXCR from the multiplex PCR reads. The data hold around 600,000 distinct CDR3 sequences, with approximately 15% observed a single time. The sequenced sample consisted of blood. The receptor set was obtained from a woman aged 18-30 years with Graves' ophthalmopathy.

This clonotype was found many times. V and J are TRBV19 and TRBJ1-4, with 7 bases matching TRBD1. This CDR3 contains 16 residues. V gave up 4 bases and J gave up 0 bases; unmatched junction bases: 5. Germline V CDR1 and CDR2: LNHDA, SQIVND (reference sequence). CDR3: CASSTSGTATNEKLFF. CDR3 nucleotides: TGTGCCAGTAGTACTTCTGGGACAGCAACTAATGAAAAACTGTTTTTT.

This clonotype was picked up many times. The rearrangement joins TRBV30 to TRBJ1-3, with a tentative D call TRBD1 (6 bases). Deletions cut 1 base from V and 2 bases from J, with 6 bases between. Germline CDR1 reads GTSNPN; CDR2 reads SVGIG (reference sequence). This CDR3 spans 13 amino acids. Here the CDR3 reads CAWSEGAGNTIYF. The CDR3 nucleotides read TGTGCCTGGAGTGAGGGGGCTGGAAACACCATATATTTT. The full variable domain, completed using reference TRBV30 and TRBJ1-3, is SQTIHQWPATLVQPVGSPLSLECTVEGTSNPNLYWYRQAAGRGLQLLFYSVGIGQISSEVPQNLSASRPQDRQFILSSKKLLLSDSGFYLCAWSEGAGNTIYFGEGSWLTVV.

This clonotype showed up many times. This chain uses TRBV6-2 or TRBV6-3 with TRBJ1-2; 11 bases fit TRBD1. V shed 6 bases, J shed 5 bases, and the junction held 14 bases outside the gene matches. Germline V gene lookup returns CDR1 MNHEY and CDR2 SVGEGT. The CDR3 length is 17 residues. The chain's CDR3 is CASRRGQGAVSGYGYTF. CDR3 sequence (DNA): TGTGCCAGCAGACGTGGACAGGGGGCGGTCTCCGGGTATGGCTACACCTTC.

The J gene is TRBJ2-1, the V gene TRBV9, with 12 bases matching TRBD1. J was trimmed by 3 bases and V by 3 bases; bases with no gene match: 25. Germline CDR1 reads SGDLS; CDR2 reads YYNGEE. This CDR3 is built from 23 residues. CDR3 DNA: TGTGCCAGCAGCGGCCGGGACAGGGGGCGATGGACTAGCGGATGGGTTGACTACAATGAGCAGTTCTTC. This translates into CASSGRDRGRWTSGWVDYNEQFF.

This clonotype was observed a few times. The CDR3 coding sequence is TGCGCCAGCAGCCCAGGACAGACTGGAAACACCATATATTTT. This translates into CASSPGQTGNTIYF. V usage is TRBV4-3 and J usage is TRBJ1-3, with a weak D call TRBD1 (6 bases). Germline CDR1 reads LGHNA; CDR2 reads YSLEER. The V gene lost 4 bases and the J gene lost 2 bases, with 9 bases spanning the gap. This CDR3 spans 14 amino acids.

This clonotype was recorded at least ten times. The J gene is TRBJ1-1, the V gene TRBV30; 8 nucleotides align to TRBD1. The CDR3 consists of 15 residues. J lost 1 base, V lost 5 bases, and 9 bases had no gene match. Germline V gene data show CDR1 as GTSNPN and CDR2 as SVGIG (reference sequence). The CDR3 is CAWYLKGTGNTEAFF. The DNA of the CDR3 is TGTGCCTGGTACCTTAAAGGGACAGGGAACACTGAAGCTTTCTTT.

Comment on this clonotype: This may arise from a read error, as a much more abundant clone is one base away. The chain joins TRBV5-4 to TRBJ1-1; 10 bases are a match to TRBD1. CDR3 length: 15 residues. V dropped 3 bases and J dropped 5; count of bases not matched to a gene: 7. The V gene's germline CDR1 is SGHNT and CDR2 YYREEE (reference sequence). In DNA form, the CDR3 reads TGTGCCAGCAGCTCGGGGGACAGGGGATGGACTGAAGCTTTCTTT. This codes for CASSSGDRGWTEAFF.

The table lists this clonotype with many counts. The chain joins TRBV2 to TRBJ1-1; weak D call: TRBD1 (5 bases). Trimming stripped 2 bases from V and 4 bases from J, with 8 bases between. The CDR3 is 13 amino acids. Germline assignment: CDR1 SNHLY and CDR2 FYNNEI. The CDR3, as DNA: TGTGCCAGCAGTGAAATCGACAGCACTGAAGCTTTCTTT. The encoded protein is CASSEIDSTEAFF.

This clonotype was recorded many times. The junction shows a germline mismatch at one end, possibly a read error. V and J are TRBV28 and TRBJ2-2, with 7 bases fitting TRBD1. CDR1 and CDR2 from the germline V gene are MDHEN and SYDVKM. The CDR3 extends over 15 amino acids. The CDR3 spells CASSPTGINTGVLFF. The CDR3 DNA reads as TGTGCCAGCAGTCCGACAGGGATTAACACCGGGGTGCTGTTTTTT.

This clonotype was recorded a few times. The chain is built from TRBV10-3 and TRBJ2-7; D is undetermined. The germline V gene encodes CDR1 ENHRY and CDR2 SYGVKD. The CDR3 loop spans 12 amino acids. Trimming pared 3 bases from V and 0 bases from J, leaving 3 bases between. CDR3 amino acids: CAISDSSYEQYF. The CDR3 DNA reads as TGTGCCATCAGTGACAGCTCCTACGAGCAGTACTTC.

The CDR3 DNA reads TGTGCCAGCAGCTTGGCGGATCCTGATTCACCCCTCCACTTT. Protein sequence: CASSLADPDSPLHF. The chain carries TRBV5-6 and TRBJ1-6; D gene uncertain. The V gene's germline CDR1 is SGHDT and CDR2 YYEEEE. The CDR3 covers 14 residues. V gave up 0 bases and J gave up 8 bases, with 9 bases separating them.

Worth noting for this clonotype: This could be a read error, since a much larger clone is one nucleotide away. The gene calls are TRBV3-1 and TRBJ2-2; unclear D gene. This CDR3 spans 14 amino acids. The V end lost 4 bases, the J end lost 4 bases, and 10 bases lay between the germline ends. In germline, CDR1 is LGHDT, CDR2 YNNKEL (reference sequence). The CDR3 DNA reads as TGTGCCAGCAGCCGAGGAGCCCTCACCGGGGAGCTGTTTTTT. It specifies CASSRGALTGELFF. Variable domain in full (rest from reference TRBV3-1 and TRBJ2-2): DTAVSQTPKYLVTQMGNDKSIKCEQNLGHDTMYWYKQDSKKFLKIMFSYNNKELIINETVPNRFSPKSPDKAHLNLHINSLELGDSAVYFCASSRGALTGELFFGEGSRLTVL.

This clonotype has only a few counts. The chain combines TRBV7-9 with TRBJ1-6; 7 nucleotides line up with TRBD1. Germline V gives CDR1 SEHNR, CDR2 FQNEAQ (reference sequence). The V segment lost 4 bases and the J segment 7 bases; nucleotides outside the gene matches: 4. The CDR3 runs to 14 residues. The DNA for the CDR3 is TGTGCCAGCAGCTGGGGACAGACGAATTCACCCCTCCACTTT. As protein: CASSWGQTNSPLHF.

The genes are TRBV28 and TRBJ2-7; 9 bases line up with TRBD2. The V segment lost 3 bases and the J segment 2 bases; nucleotides outside the gene matches: 14. This CDR3 has 18 amino acids. Germline CDR1 is MDHEN and CDR2 is SYDVKM. The CDR3 region is CASSLGLALGVVTYEQYF. CDR3 nucleotide sequence: TGTGCCAGCAGTTTGGGACTAGCCCTCGGGGTGGTAACCTACGAGCAGTACTTC.

This clonotype was seen many times. The gene calls are TRBV6-1 and TRBJ2-1; D unclear. V was trimmed by 7 bases and J by 7 bases, leaving 20 bases between them. Per the germline V gene, CDR1 is MNHNS and CDR2 is SASEGT. CDR3 length: 15 residues. The CDR3 nucleotides are TGTGCCAGCATTTTACCTGGGGTGTCCGATAATGAGCAGTTCTTC. This sequence encodes CASILPGVSDNEQFF.

At least ten counts were recorded for this clonotype. J is TRBJ2-5 and V is TRBV11-2, with 9 bases matching TRBD2. Germline-derived CDR1 and CDR2 are SGHAT and FQNNGV. The trim removed 2 bases at V and 7 bases at J, leaving 11 bases unmatched. This CDR3 is built from 16 residues. In nucleotides, the CDR3 is TGTGCCAGCAGCTTAATCCCGGGACTAGCAGGGGGGACCCAGTACTTC. As protein: CASSLIPGLAGGTQYF.

In this sample, this clonotype turned up many times. The CDR3 is CASSLGTPYLYEQYF. Written as DNA, the CDR3 is TGTGCCAGCAGTTTGGGCACCCCCTATCTCTACGAGCAGTACTTC. V usage is TRBV12-3 or TRBV12-4 and J usage is TRBJ2-7; unclear D gene. CDR3 length: 15 amino acids. Trimming removed 3 bases at V and 3 bases at J, with 15 bases between.

The chain uses TRBV25-1 and TRBJ2-1; 11 nucleotides align to TRBD1. Germline V gene sequence: CDR1 MGHDK, CDR2 SYGVNS. Germline trimming cut 0 bases from V and 5 bases from J; bases unmatched to any gene: 6. The CDR3 loop spans 17 amino acids. CDR3 loop: CASSEYPDRGPHNEQFF. Here the CDR3 DNA reads TGTGCCAGCAGTGAATATCCGGACAGGGGGCCCCACAATGAGCAGTTCTTC.

This clonotype showed up many times. The chain combines TRBV5-6 with TRBJ1-5; D might be TRBD1 (5 bases). V was clipped by 4 bases and J by 7 bases, with 15 bases between them. The germline CDR1 and CDR2 sequences are SGHDT and YYEEEE. The CDR3 is 14 amino acids. The CDR3 DNA reads TGTGCCAGCAGCCCGGCCGGGGGGTCCCAGCCCCAGCATTTT. It specifies CASSPAGGSQPQHF. The full variable domain, completed using reference TRBV5-6 and TRBJ1-5, is DAGVTQSPTHLIKTRGQQVTLRCSPKSGHDTVSWYQQALGQGPQFIFQYYEEEERQRGNFPDRFSGHQFPNYSSELNVNALLLGDSALYLCASSPAGGSQPQHFGDGTRLSIL.

This clonotype was picked up many times. This chain uses TRBV7-2 with TRBJ2-5; the match to TRBD1 covers 7 bases. This CDR3 region has 12 residues. Germline CDR1 is SGHTA and CDR2 is FQGNSA. With V trimmed by 6 bases and J by 4 bases, 2 bases remained unmatched. The CDR3 DNA reads TGTGCCAGCAGTGGGGACAGAGAGACCCAGTACTTC. As protein: CASSGDRETQYF.

At least ten counts were recorded for this clonotype. The CDR3 DNA follows: TGTGCCAGCAGTCCTCCCCGGGACACAAATTCACCCCTCCACTTT. Amino acid sequence: CASSPPRDTNSPLHF. The chain is built from TRBV2 and TRBJ1-6, with a weak D call TRBD1 (6 bases). This CDR3 region has 15 residues. V gave up 5 bases and J gave up 7 bases, with 15 bases separating them. Germline CDR1 reads SNHLY; CDR2 reads FYNNEI.

This chain connects TRBV19 to TRBJ2-7, with 9 bases that match TRBD2. Germline V gene lookup returns CDR1 LNHDA and CDR2 SQIVND (reference sequence). V lost 4 bases, J lost 0 bases, and 7 bases stayed unmatched. This CDR3 contains 16 residues. The CDR3 is CASSNPRTSDSYEQYF. The CDR3 DNA sequence: TGTGCCAGTAGTAACCCAAGGACTAGCGACTCCTACGAGCAGTACTTC.

This clonotype was seen repeatedly, ten times or more. The chain employs TRBV2 and TRBJ2-5; D is undetermined. Trimming removed 6 bases at V and 5 bases at J, with 10 bases between. Germline V gives CDR1 SNHLY, CDR2 FYNNEI. This CDR3 comprises 12 residues. CDR3 DNA: TGTGCCAGCAGCAACATGGCGGAGACCCAGTACTTC. Protein product: CASSNMAETQYF.

This clonotype was detected many times. CDR3 coding DNA: TGTGCCAGCAGCCCAGGACTAGCGGGAGGGCCCGGGGAGCTGTTTTTT. It is translated as CASSPGLAGGPGELFF. The chain employs TRBV11-3 and TRBJ2-2, with TRBD2 identical over 15 bases. The CDR3 totals 16 residues. Looked up from germline, CDR1 is SGHNT and CDR2 is YENEEA. V was clipped by 5 bases and J by 6 bases; unmatched bases: 4.

This clonotype was observed at least ten times. The chain uses TRBV6-2 or TRBV6-3 and TRBJ2-7, with TRBD2 matching 8 bases. V lost 6 bases and J lost 3; bases outside the gene matches: 13. The length of the CDR3 is 16 residues. Germline V lookup: CDR1 MNHEY, CDR2 SVGEGT. The CDR3 loop is CASRSGGVAGYYEQYF. For the CDR3, the DNA is TGTGCCAGCAGAAGCGGTGGGGTAGCGGGATACTACGAGCAGTACTTC.

This clonotype was detected many times. This chain links TRBV10-3 with TRBJ2-7, with D possibly being TRBD1 or TRBD2 (5 bases each). Per the germline V gene, CDR1 is ENHRY and CDR2 is SYGVKD. V was trimmed by 0 bases and J by 0 bases, leaving 12 bases between them. The CDR3 loop spans 16 amino acids. CDR3 coding DNA: TGTGCCATCAGTGAGTCGTTGGGGGAACTCTCCTACGAGCAGTACTTC. Its protein product is CAISESLGELSYEQYF.

This clonotype was seen repeatedly, ten times or more. The chain employs TRBV7-9 and TRBJ2-1; D gene ambiguous. The CDR3 has 17 residues. Looked up from germline, CDR1 is SEHNR and CDR2 is FQNEAQ (reference sequence). With 4 bases removed from V and 0 bases from J, the gap between germline ends came to 16 bases. CDR3 DNA sequence: TGTGCCAGCAGCTCGCTTCGAGCTACGAGCTCCTACAATGAGCAGTTCTTC. Its protein product is CASSSLRATSSYNEQFF.

The chain uses TRBV20-1 and TRBJ2-5; 10 bases map to TRBD2. Germline lookup yields CDR1 DFQATT and CDR2 SNEGSKA (reference sequence). CDR3 length: 16 residues. The J segment lost 1 base and the V segment lost 5 bases, leaving 10 bases of the junction unmatched. CDR3 nucleotides: TGCAGTGCTGGAAGCGGGAGGGCCCGCGCCCAAGAGACCCAGTACTTC. Translating it yields CSAGSGRARAQETQYF.

There are many counts of this clonotype. This sequence joins TRBV12-3 or TRBV12-4 and TRBJ1-1; TRBD1 is a possible D gene (5 bases). The germline V and J ends were trimmed by 3 bases and 0 bases, with 11 bases remaining between them. The length of the CDR3 is 15 residues. This CDR3 reads CASSLGGAMNTEAFF. The CDR3 DNA follows: TGTGCCAGCAGTTTGGGGGGAGCCATGAACACTGAAGCTTTCTTT.